One and the same sample provided the 29 T cell receptor beta chains below, sequenced in a study of identical twins. MiXCR, applied by TCRdb to the 5' RACE reads, yields one record per CDR3 protein. The sample includes roughly 250,000 distinct CDR3 sequences, roughly 13% of them seen just once. Sequencing input: memory (CD45RO+) T cells sorted from blood. The receptors come from a woman aged 18-29 years in good health.

The chain carries TRBV11-3 and TRBJ2-3, with D perhaps matching TRBD1 (6 bases). Between the trimmed V and J ends, which lost 5 bases and 1 base, there was a span of 10 bases. The V gene's germline CDR1 is SGHNT and CDR2 YENEEA. The CDR3 is 14 residues long. For the CDR3, the DNA is TGTGCCAGCAGCCCAGGGGCCGGCACAGATACGCAGTATTTT. This encodes CASSPGAGTDTQYF. Complete variable domain (other parts from reference TRBV11-3 and TRBJ2-3): EAGVVQSPRYKIIEKKQPVAFWCNPISGHNTLYWYLQNLGQGPELLIRYENEEAVDDSQLPKDRFSAERLKGVDSTLKIQPAELGDSAVYLCASSPGAGTDTQYFGPGTRLTVL.

This clonotype was counted ten times or more. The junction does not match germline at one end; this may be a read error. This rearrangement joins TRBV7-7 to TRBJ2-1; 7 bases map to TRBD2. The CDR3 runs 17 residues. Per the germline V gene, CDR1 is SSHAT and CDR2 is FNYEAQ (reference sequence). CDR3 DNA sequence: TGTGCTAGCAGCTTAGGCGCTGGACGGGGGGTCGGAAATGAGCAGTTCTTC. This translates into CASSLGAGRGVGNEQFF.

In nucleotides, the CDR3 is TGCAGTGCTCTCGGGACTAGCGGCCTCACAGATACGCAGTATTTT. It codes for CSALGTSGLTDTQYF. The chain combines TRBV20-1 with TRBJ2-3; 11 bases map to TRBD2. The CDR3 is made up of 15 amino acids. CDR1 is DFQATT, CDR2 SNEGSKA, per germline (reference sequence). V was clipped by 5 bases and J by 2 bases; unmatched bases: 6.

CDR3 in amino acids: CSASFSGMGGYTF. The CDR3 DNA is TGCAGTGCTAGCTTCTCGGGGATGGGTGGCTACACCTTC. V and J are TRBV20-1 and TRBJ1-2; no reliable D call. The CDR3 is 13 residues long. Germline CDR1 and CDR2: DFQATT and SNEGSKA (reference sequence). Trimming left V 3 bases short and J 7 bases short, with 15 bases between.

This clonotype was seen only a few times. The rearrangement uses TRBV6-2 or TRBV6-3 and TRBJ2-5, with unresolved D. V lost 6 bases, J lost 2 bases, and 10 bases lay in between. The germline gives CDR1 MNHEY, CDR2 SVGEGT. The CDR3 is 13 amino acids. The CDR3 here is CASSRTEQETQYF. CDR3 sequence (DNA): TGTGCCAGCAGCAGGACCGAGCAAGAGACCCAGTACTTC.

The chain uses TRBV5-6 and TRBJ2-1; 11 bases match TRBD1. Unmatched junction bases numbered 10, after V lost 4 bases and J lost 7 bases. The CDR3 extends over 16 amino acids. Germline CDR1 is SGHDT and CDR2 is YYEEEE. This CDR3 is CASSGGDRGLINEQFF. The CDR3 DNA is TGTGCCAGCAGCGGGGGGGACAGGGGGTTGATTAATGAGCAGTTCTTC.

Only a few counts were recorded for this clonotype. The chain has TRBV4-2 and TRBJ2-3; tentatively, D is TRBD2 (5 bases). The germline gives CDR1 LGHNA, CDR2 YNFKEQ. With 2 bases removed from V and 4 bases from J, the gap between germline ends came to 16 bases. The CDR3 spans 16 residues. The CDR3, as DNA: TGTGCCAGCAGCCAACTCCCGACTAAGGGCGCAGATACGCAGTATTTT. Its translation is CASSQLPTKGADTQYF.

The rearrangement links TRBV3-1 to TRBJ1-3; a possible D gene is TRBD1 (6 bases). This CDR3 spans 15 amino acids. V was trimmed by 4 bases and J by 2 bases, leaving 12 bases between them. Germline lookup yields CDR1 LGHDT and CDR2 YNNKEL (reference sequence). CDR3 bases: TGTGCCAGCAGCCGCCTAACAGGGACTGGAAACACCATATATTTT. Protein: CASSRLTGTGNTIYF.

The chain links TRBV20-1 to TRBJ2-7, with D possibly being TRBD2 (6 bases). V lost 6 bases to trimming and J lost 6 bases, with 18 bases between them. This CDR3 has 13 residues. Germline CDR1 reads DFQATT; CDR2 reads SNEGSKA (reference sequence). In DNA form, the CDR3 reads TGCAGTGCCGGGGACCGGGCGGGATCCGAGCAGTACTTC. It codes for CSAGDRAGSEQYF.

The chain links TRBV20-1 to TRBJ1-2; D uncertain. Germline CDR1 and CDR2: DFQATT and SNEGSKA (reference sequence). The V end was cut by 6 bases, the J end by 5 bases, with 22 bases between. There are 15 residues in the CDR3. The CDR3 sequence is CSADMSPLLGYGYTF. The CDR3 DNA follows: TGCAGTGCGGATATGTCACCTCTTCTAGGGTATGGCTACACCTTC.

The V and J genes are TRBV11-2 and TRBJ1-1; no reliable D call. CDR1 is SGHAT and CDR2 is FQNNGV in the germline V gene. CDR3 length: 15 residues. V was shortened by 0 bases and J by 1 base, with 9 bases between the two germline ends. CDR3 amino acids: CASSLDPTWNTEAFF. For the CDR3, the DNA is TGTGCCAGCAGCTTAGACCCCACCTGGAACACTGAAGCTTTCTTT.

This chain joins TRBV7-6 and TRBJ2-2, with D possibly being TRBD1 (5 bases). The ends were cut back, 4 bases at V and 1 base at J, with 10 bases in the middle. This CDR3 is 15 amino acids long. Germline V gives CDR1 SGHVS, CDR2 FNYEAQ. DNA for the CDR3: TGTGCCAGCAGCTATTCCGGACAGAACACCGGGGAGCTGTTTTTT. Protein product: CASSYSGQNTGELFF.

The genes are TRBV19 and TRBJ1-1; 10 positions agree with TRBD1. CDR1 LNHDA and CDR2 SQIVND come from the germline V gene (reference sequence). CDR3 length: 13 residues. V dropped 9 bases and J dropped 3; count of bases not matched to a gene: 4. CDR3 in amino acids: CASRTGGHTEAFF. Written as DNA, the CDR3 is TGTGCCAGCCGGACAGGGGGTCACACTGAAGCTTTCTTT.

The gene calls are TRBV3-1 and TRBJ2-1, with D possibly being TRBD1 or TRBD2 (5 bases each). The length of the CDR3 is 15 residues. CDR1 is LGHDT, CDR2 YNNKEL, per germline (reference sequence). The ends were cut back, 0 bases at V and 8 bases at J, with 14 bases in the middle. The CDR3 DNA reads TGTGCCAGCAGCCAAGAGAGTCTGGGACCCGATGAGCAGTTCTTC. Translated: CASSQESLGPDEQFF.

The rearrangement joins TRBV6-1 to TRBJ2-5; D is possibly TRBD1 (5 bases). V dropped 5 bases and J dropped 4 bases, with 20 bases sitting between them. The germline V gene has CDR1 MNHNS and CDR2 SASEGT. The CDR3 spans 16 residues. DNA for the CDR3: TGTGCCAGCAGTCCGACAGCTTCCGTACCCCTAGAGACCCAGTACTTC. It encodes CASSPTASVPLETQYF.

The chain couples TRBV20-1 to TRBJ2-1, with 8 bases matching TRBD2. The CDR3 extends over 15 amino acids. Germline loops: CDR1 DFQATT, CDR2 SNEGSKA (reference sequence). Losses at the gene ends were 6 bases for V and 4 bases for J; bases not matched to a gene: 11. CDR3 nucleotide sequence: TGCAGTGCGCCTCCGGGGCGGGAGGTGTACAATGAGCAGTTCTTC. Translating it yields CSAPPGREVYNEQFF.

This clonotype has more than one count but fewer than ten. The rearrangement joins TRBV7-2 to TRBJ2-5; D is unresolved. The CDR3 has 14 residues. Trimming pared 2 bases from V and 4 bases from J, leaving 11 bases between. CDR1 SGHTA and CDR2 FQGNSA come from the germline V gene. CDR3 residues: CASSLSIGGETQYF. CDR3 DNA: TGTGCCAGCAGCTTATCAATCGGCGGAGAGACCCAGTACTTC.

DNA of the CDR3: TGCAGTGCTAGGGTTAACAGCTATGGCTACACCTTC. This sequence encodes CSARVNSYGYTF. This chain uses TRBV20-1 with TRBJ1-2; the D is unclear. Trimming left V 3 bases short and J 4 bases short, with 9 bases between. In germline, CDR1 is DFQATT, CDR2 SNEGSKA (reference sequence). The CDR3 runs to 12 residues.

This clonotype was counted between two and nine times. The rearrangement joins TRBV5-1 to TRBJ2-7; a possible D gene is TRBD2 (6 bases). Germline V gene sequence: CDR1 SGHRS, CDR2 YFSETQ. The ends were cut back, 0 bases at V and 2 bases at J, with 12 bases in the middle. The CDR3 is 15 residues long. CDR3 DNA sequence: TGCGCCAGCAGCTTGGCAGCGGGCCACACCTACGAGCAGTACTTC. It codes for CASSLAAGHTYEQYF.

This clonotype came up many times. As DNA, the CDR3 is TGCAGTGCTAGCCGGGGGCCGAACACCGGGGAGCTGTTTTTT. Translating it yields CSASRGPNTGELFF. The chain is built from TRBV20-1 and TRBJ2-2; D could derive from TRBD1 or TRBD2 (6 bases each). The CDR3 loop spans 14 amino acids. Deletions cut 3 bases from V and 0 bases from J, with 8 bases between. CDR1 and CDR2 from the germline V gene are DFQATT and SNEGSKA (reference sequence).

This CDR3 reads CASSLRGRVASAKNIQYF. CDR3 in DNA: TGTGCCAGCAGCTTAAGGGGGCGTGTCGCCTCGGCCAAAAACATTCAGTACTTC. The chain has TRBV7-8 and TRBJ2-4; 7 nucleotides agree with TRBD1. The CDR3 consists of 18 residues. In germline, CDR1 is SGHVS, CDR2 FQNEAQ. The V gene end was trimmed by 2 bases and the J gene end by 1 base; junction bases not matched to a gene: 11. The entire variable domain, with the rest obtained from reference TRBV7-8 and TRBJ2-4, is as follows: GAGVSQSPRYKVAKRGQDVALRCDPISGHVSLFWYQQALGQGPEFLTYFQNEAQLDKSGLPSDRFFAERPEGSVSTLKIQRTQQEDSAVYLCASSLRGRVASAKNIQYFGAGTRLSVL.

This clonotype was detected many times. This chain uses TRBV6-2 or TRBV6-3 with TRBJ2-6, with 12 bases matching TRBD1. The V segment lost 2 bases and the J segment 2 bases; nucleotides outside the gene matches: 7. This CDR3 is 19 amino acids long. CDR1 and CDR2 from the germline V gene are MNHEY and SVGEGT. CDR3 DNA sequence: TGTGCCAGCAGTTACCCGAAAGGGACAGGGGGCGCTGGGGCCAACGTCCTGACTTTC. Its protein product is CASSYPKGTGGAGANVLTF.

The chain joins TRBV29-1 to TRBJ1-2, with 7 positions matching TRBD1. Germline loops: CDR1 SQVTM, CDR2 ANQGSEA. V trimming: 3 bases; J trimming: 8 bases; junction bases outside the gene matches: 6. The CDR3 consists of 12 residues. CDR3 sequence reads: CSVEDRHEGYTF. CDR3 coding DNA: TGCAGCGTTGAGGACAGGCATGAGGGCTACACCTTC.

This clonotype was seen a few times. CDR3 region: CSATRGGDEQYF. DNA of the CDR3: TGCAGTGCTACTAGAGGGGGAGACGAGCAGTACTTC. This chain joins TRBV20-1 and TRBJ2-7; a possible D gene is TRBD1 (6 bases). The germline V gene has CDR1 DFQATT and CDR2 SNEGSKA (reference sequence). The V and J ends lost 4 bases and 5 bases respectively, with 12 bases between them. The CDR3 spans 12 residues.

In its sample, this clonotype was seen many times. This rearrangement joins TRBV29-1 to TRBJ2-7; unclear D gene. Germline CDR1 reads SQVTM; CDR2 reads ANQGSEA. The CDR3 extends over 12 amino acids. The V end was cut by 0 bases, the J end by 3 bases, with 6 bases between. CDR3 DNA sequence: TGCAGCGTTGAAGATGAAGGCTACGAGCAGTACTTC. Its translation: CSVEDEGYEQYF.

This clonotype has more than one count but fewer than ten. The J gene is TRBJ2-7, the V gene TRBV7-2, with D unclear. Between the trimmed V and J ends, which lost 2 bases and 3 bases, there was a span of 8 bases. The CDR3 consists of 13 residues. Germline V lookup: CDR1 SGHTA, CDR2 FQGNSA. CDR3 loop: CASSLQANYEQYF. For the CDR3, the DNA is TGTGCCAGCAGCTTACAGGCGAACTACGAGCAGTACTTC.

The table lists this clonotype with a few counts. The genes are TRBV5-6 and TRBJ1-1; D may be TRBD1 (5 bases). Germline values: CDR1 SGHDT, CDR2 YYEEEE. This CDR3 is 15 amino acids long. Between the trimmed V and J ends, which lost 4 bases and 4 bases, there was a span of 17 bases. The CDR3 is CASSHLTSRATEAFF. The CDR3 bases are TGTGCCAGCAGCCACCTCACGAGCAGGGCCACTGAAGCTTTCTTT.

The rearrangement links TRBV12-3 or TRBV12-4 to TRBJ2-1; TRBD2 agrees at 9 bases. With 7 bases clipped from V and 6 bases from J, the junction kept 10 bases outside the gene matches. This CDR3 has 15 residues. As DNA, the CDR3 is TGTGCCAGCACCTTGCGGGGGGGACTCCTCAATGAGCAGTTCTTC. Translation: CASTLRGGLLNEQFF.

This clonotype was observed a handful of times. This CDR3 reads CASKRGPTDTQYF. CDR3 sequence (DNA): TGTGCCAGCAAACGAGGACCCACAGATACGCAGTATTTT. The J gene is TRBJ2-3, the V gene TRBV25-1; D gene ambiguous. This CDR3 has 13 residues. The V gene lost 7 bases and the J gene lost 2 bases, with 10 bases spanning the gap. Per germline, CDR1 MGHDK and CDR2 SYGVNS.